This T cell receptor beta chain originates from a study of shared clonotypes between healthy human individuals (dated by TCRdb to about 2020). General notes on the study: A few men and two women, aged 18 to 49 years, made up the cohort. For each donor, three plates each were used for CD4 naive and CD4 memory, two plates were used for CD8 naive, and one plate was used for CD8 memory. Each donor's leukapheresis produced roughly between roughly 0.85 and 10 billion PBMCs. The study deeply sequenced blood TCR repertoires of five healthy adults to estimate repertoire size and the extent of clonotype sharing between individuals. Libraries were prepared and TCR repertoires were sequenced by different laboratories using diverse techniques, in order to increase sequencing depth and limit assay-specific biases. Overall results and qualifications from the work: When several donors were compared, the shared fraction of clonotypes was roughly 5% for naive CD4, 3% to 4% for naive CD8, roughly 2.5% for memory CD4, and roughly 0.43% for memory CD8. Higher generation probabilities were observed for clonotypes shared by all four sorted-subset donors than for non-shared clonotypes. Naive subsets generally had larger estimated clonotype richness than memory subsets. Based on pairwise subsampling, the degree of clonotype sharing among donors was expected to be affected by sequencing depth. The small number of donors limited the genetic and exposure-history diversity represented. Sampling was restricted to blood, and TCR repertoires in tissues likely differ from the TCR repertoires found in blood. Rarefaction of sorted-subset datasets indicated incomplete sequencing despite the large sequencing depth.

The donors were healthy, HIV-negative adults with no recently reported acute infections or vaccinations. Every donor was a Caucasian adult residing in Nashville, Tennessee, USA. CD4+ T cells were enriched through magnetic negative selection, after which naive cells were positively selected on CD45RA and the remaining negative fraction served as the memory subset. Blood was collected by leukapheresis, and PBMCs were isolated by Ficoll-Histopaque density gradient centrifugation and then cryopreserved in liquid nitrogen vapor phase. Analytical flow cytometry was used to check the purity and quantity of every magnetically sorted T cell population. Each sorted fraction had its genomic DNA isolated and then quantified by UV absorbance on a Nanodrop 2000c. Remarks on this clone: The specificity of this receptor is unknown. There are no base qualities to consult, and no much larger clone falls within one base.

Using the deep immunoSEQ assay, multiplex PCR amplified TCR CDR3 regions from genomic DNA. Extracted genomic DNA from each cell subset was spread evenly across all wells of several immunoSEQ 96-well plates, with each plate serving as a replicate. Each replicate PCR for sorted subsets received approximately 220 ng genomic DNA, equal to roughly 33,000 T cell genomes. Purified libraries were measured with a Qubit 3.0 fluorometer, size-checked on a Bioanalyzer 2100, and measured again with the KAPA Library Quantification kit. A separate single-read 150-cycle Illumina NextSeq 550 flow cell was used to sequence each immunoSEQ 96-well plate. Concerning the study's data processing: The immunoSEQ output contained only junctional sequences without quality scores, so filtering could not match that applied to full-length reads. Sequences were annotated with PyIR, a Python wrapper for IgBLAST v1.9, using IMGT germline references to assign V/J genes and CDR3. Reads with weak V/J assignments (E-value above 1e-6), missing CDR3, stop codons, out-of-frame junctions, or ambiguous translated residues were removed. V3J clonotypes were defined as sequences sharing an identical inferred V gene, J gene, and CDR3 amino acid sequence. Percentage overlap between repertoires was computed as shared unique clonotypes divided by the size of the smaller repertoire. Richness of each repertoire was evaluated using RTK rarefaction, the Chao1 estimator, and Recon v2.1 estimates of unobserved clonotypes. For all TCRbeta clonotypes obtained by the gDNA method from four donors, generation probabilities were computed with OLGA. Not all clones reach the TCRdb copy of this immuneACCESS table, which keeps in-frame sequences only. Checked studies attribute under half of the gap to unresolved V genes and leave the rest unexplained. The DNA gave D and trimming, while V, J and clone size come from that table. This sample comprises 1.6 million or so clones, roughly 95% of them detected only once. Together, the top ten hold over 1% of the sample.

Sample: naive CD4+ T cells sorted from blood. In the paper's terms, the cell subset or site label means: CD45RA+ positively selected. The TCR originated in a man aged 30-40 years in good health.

The CDR3 reads CAHASTTGERNEQFF. The sequence in DNA is TGTGCCCACGCGTCTACTACAGGGGAGAGGAATGAGCAGTTCTTC. This receptor chain uses TRBV10-3 and TRBJ2-1, with 7 bases in between that match TRBD1. Inclusive of the bounding cysteine and phenylalanine, the CDR3 is 15 residues long. Only CDR3 DNA is held: 45 bases, read in frame from base 1. For CDR1 and CDR2, the germline V gene lists ENHRY and SYGVKD. V trim: 11 bases; J trim: 7 bases; unmatched bases: 17.